This T cell receptor beta chain was found in a study of beta chain features in type 1 diabetes. Points from the study as a whole: Although PCR might favor shorter templates, it would do so equally in patients and controls.

The CDR3 is 15 residues long. Germline V lookup: CDR1 SGHTA, CDR2 FQGTGA. The trim removed 5 bases at V and 5 bases at J, leaving 7 bases unmatched. In regard to this clone: Its antigen is unknown.

Since all of the isolated RNA was reverse transcribed, expressed TCRB transcripts were what got sequenced. The assay was immunoSEQ multiplex PCR, and TCRdb's table has in-frame clones only and misses some. The table records just over 600,000 clones, about a sixth of them present only once. The chain joins TRBV7-3 to TRBJ2-5, with 11 positions matching TRBD2. Sample: naive CD4+ T cells from blood. The TCR comes from a young man in good health. This CDR3 reads CASSRSGRAGETQYF. The CDR3 region has the DNA TGTGCCAGCAGCCGTAGCGGGAGGGCCGGGGAGACCCAGTACTTC. Complete variable domain (other parts from reference TRBV7-3 and TRBJ2-5): GAGVSQTPSNKVTEKGKYVELRCDPISGHTALYWYRQSLGQGPEFLIYFQGTGAADDSGLPNDRFFAVRPEGSVSTLKIQRTERGDSAVYLCASSRSGRAGETQYFGPGTRLLVL.